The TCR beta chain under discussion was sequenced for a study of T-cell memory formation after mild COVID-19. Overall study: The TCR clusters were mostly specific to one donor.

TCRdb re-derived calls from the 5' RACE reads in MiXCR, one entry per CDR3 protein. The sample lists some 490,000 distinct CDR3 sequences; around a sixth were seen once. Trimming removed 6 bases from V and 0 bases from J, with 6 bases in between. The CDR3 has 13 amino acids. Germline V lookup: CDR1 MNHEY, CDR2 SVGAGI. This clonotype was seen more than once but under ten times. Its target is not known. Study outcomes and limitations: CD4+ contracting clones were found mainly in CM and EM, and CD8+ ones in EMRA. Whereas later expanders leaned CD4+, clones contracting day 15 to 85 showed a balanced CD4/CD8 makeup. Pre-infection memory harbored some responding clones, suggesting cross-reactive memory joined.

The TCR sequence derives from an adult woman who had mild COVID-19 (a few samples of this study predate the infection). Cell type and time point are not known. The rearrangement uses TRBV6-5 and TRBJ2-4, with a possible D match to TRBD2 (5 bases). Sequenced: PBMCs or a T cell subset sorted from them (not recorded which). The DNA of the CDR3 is TGTGCCAGCAGAGGACTAGCCAAAAACATTCAGTACTTC. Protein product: CASRGLAKNIQYF.